The 17 T cell receptor beta chains below come from one sample, sequenced in a study of blood T cell repertoires in COVID-19. Clones were read by immunoSEQ multiplex PCR, and TCRdb kept only the in-frame ones, dropping some. The sample contains about 200,000 clones, approximately 84% of which appear only once. Specimen: PBMCs or T cells enriched from blood (not recorded which). The receptors come from a man aged 35 to 55 who had recovered from COVID-19.

This clone came up a few times. V gene TRBV7-6 combines with J gene TRBJ2-1, with a tentative D call TRBD2 (6 bases). This CDR3 region has 14 residues. In germline, CDR1 is SGHVS, CDR2 FNYEAQ. V was shortened by 5 bases and J by 6 bases, with 14 bases between the two germline ends. The CDR3 DNA follows: TGTGCCAGCAGCCCCGTAGCGGCGGGCAATGAGCAGTTCTTC. Residues: CASSPVAAGNEQFF.

The rearrangement links TRBV5-1 to TRBJ2-2, with a tentative D call TRBD1 (6 bases). Trimming removed 7 bases at V and 4 bases at J, with 20 bases between. This CDR3 is built from 16 residues. Germline V CDR1 and CDR2: SGHRS, YFSETQ. This CDR3 is CASATGQSGGTGELFF. The DNA for the CDR3 is TGCGCCAGCGCGACCGGACAGTCAGGAGGCACCGGGGAGCTGTTTTTT.

The chain employs TRBV11-2 and TRBJ2-1, with D possibly being TRBD2 (7 bases). The CDR3 has 15 amino acids. Trimming shortened V by 5 bases and J by 6 bases, and 17 bases separated the two germline ends. Per germline, CDR1 SGHAT and CDR2 FQNNGV. The DNA for the CDR3 is TGTGCCAGCAGCCCCGGGGGGCCCCACGTCAATGAGCAGTTCTTC. It specifies CASSPGGPHVNEQFF.

The chain employs TRBV4-1 and TRBJ1-2; D is perhaps TRBD1 (6 bases). V shed 1 base and J shed 3 bases, with 9 bases lying between them. The V gene's germline CDR1 is MGHRA and CDR2 YSYEKL. The CDR3 runs to 14 residues. The DNA for the CDR3 is TGCGCCAGCAGCCAAGGCAGGGGATACTATGGCTACACCTTC. Translated: CASSQGRGYYGYTF.

The chain uses TRBV7-9 and TRBJ1-1; tentative D call: TRBD1 (6 bases). Germline V CDR1 and CDR2: SEHNR, FQNEAQ (reference sequence). This CDR3 spans 16 amino acids. V was cut by 5 bases and J by 4 bases, with 20 bases left in between. The CDR3 DNA follows: TGTGCCAGCAGCCCAACCGCGGGGGGGGCAATCACTGAAGCTTTCTTT. Translated: CASSPTAGGAITEAFF. The variable domain in full, completed from reference TRBV7-9 and TRBJ1-1, reads DTGVSQNPRHKITKRGQNVTFRCDPISEHNRLYWYRQTLGQGPEFLTYFQNEAQLEKSRLLSDRFSAERPKGSFSTLEIQRTEQGDSAMYLCASSPTAGGAITEAFFGQGTRLTVV.

The V and J genes are TRBV5-1 and TRBJ2-5; 8 bases are a match to TRBD2. CDR3 size: 17 residues. The germline gives CDR1 SGHRS, CDR2 YFSETQ. V shed 1 base and J 7 bases; nucleotides not matched to a gene: 15. The CDR3 sequence: CASSLLTAGALGGTQYF. The CDR3 DNA sequence: TGCGCCAGCAGCTTGTTAACAGCGGGGGCCCTCGGGGGGACCCAGTACTTC.

This sequence joins TRBV3-1 (or the pseudogene TRBV3-2) and TRBJ1-1; a weak D match, TRBD1 (6 bases). The CDR3 sequence is 14 residues long. V shed 3 bases and J shed 3 bases, with 11 bases lying between them. Per the germline V gene, CDR1 is LGHDT and CDR2 is YNNKEL (reference sequence). CDR3 amino acids: CASSQDSSYTEAFF. CDR3 DNA sequence: TGTGCCAGCAGCCAGGACAGTTCGTACACTGAAGCTTTCTTT.

The rearrangement links TRBV2 to TRBJ1-1, with D perhaps matching TRBD1 (5 bases). The CDR3 contains 14 residues. Trimming left V 6 bases short and J 3 bases short, with 14 bases between. Germline CDR1 is SNHLY and CDR2 is FYNNEI. The CDR3 coding sequence is TGTGCCAGCAGGGGGGGACGGAGCTACACTGAAGCTTTCTTT. It encodes CASRGGRSYTEAFF.

The genes are TRBV28 and TRBJ2-5; the D gene is possibly TRBD1 (6 bases). Trimming pared 2 bases from V and 1 base from J, leaving 20 bases between. The CDR3 runs 18 residues. Germline V gene data show CDR1 as MDHEN and CDR2 as SYDVKM. CDR3 residues: CASSLEARDTDLQETQYF. CDR3 coding DNA: TGTGCCAGCAGTTTAGAGGCCCGGGACACTGACCTCCAAGAGACCCAGTACTTC.

This chain joins TRBV30 and TRBJ2-3; 15 positions match TRBD2. Per germline, CDR1 GTSNPN and CDR2 SVGIG (reference sequence). The length of the CDR3 is 17 residues. V lost 2 bases, J lost 2 bases, and 5 bases stayed unmatched. The CDR3, as DNA: TGTGCCTGGAGTCCGGGACTAGCGGGGGGCTTCACAGATACGCAGTATTTT. This translates into CAWSPGLAGGFTDTQYF.

The V and J genes are TRBV3-1 (or the pseudogene TRBV3-2) and TRBJ1-3, with a tentative D call TRBD1 (5 bases). Germline V lookup: CDR1 LGHDT, CDR2 YNNKEL (reference sequence). The CDR3 is made up of 16 amino acids. Trimming removed 0 bases from V and 4 bases from J, with 13 bases in between. CDR3 DNA sequence: TGTGCCAGCAGCCAAGAGCCCACAGGAGTAGGAAACACCATATATTTT. Translated, it gives CASSQEPTGVGNTIYF.

The table lists this clone with a few counts. V is TRBV5-1 and J is TRBJ1-6; 11 nucleotides align to TRBD1. Trimming at V came to 4 bases and at J to 10 bases, leaving 7 bases not matched to a gene. The germline gives CDR1 SGHRS, CDR2 YFSETQ. CDR3 length: 15 residues. The CDR3: CASSPRDRGRSPLHF. The CDR3 DNA reads TGCGCCAGCAGCCCTCGGGACAGGGGGAGGTCACCCCTCCACTTT.

This clone was seen more than once but under ten times. The rearrangement links TRBV7-3 to TRBJ2-1; 7 positions agree with TRBD1. CDR1 and CDR2 (germline): SGHTA, FQGTGA. With 5 bases clipped from V and 6 bases from J, the junction kept 7 bases outside the gene matches. The CDR3 is 14 amino acids. CDR3 nucleotides: TGTGCCAGCAGCAAAAACCGGGACAGCAATGAGCAGTTCTTC. This codes for CASSKNRDSNEQFF.

This sequence joins TRBV25-1 and TRBJ1-5; maybe TRBD1 (5 bases). Germline-derived CDR1 and CDR2 are MGHDK and SYGVNS. This CDR3 is 15 amino acids long. V was clipped by 1 base and J by 1 base, with 8 bases between them. The CDR3 region has the DNA TGTGCCAGCAGTGAATCAGGGATCAGCAATCAGCCCCAGCATTTT. Its translation is CASSESGISNQPQHF.

The rearrangement links TRBV4-3 to TRBJ1-1; TRBD1 might be the D (5 bases). The germline V and J ends were trimmed by 0 bases and 10 bases, with 15 bases remaining between them. There are 14 residues in the CDR3. Germline V gene lookup returns CDR1 LGHNA and CDR2 YSLEER. The CDR3 region has the DNA TGCGCCAGCAGCCAAGATAAGGGGTCCCAGAGAGCTTTCTTT. Its translation is CASSQDKGSQRAFF.

The V gene is TRBV5-6, the J gene TRBJ1-1, with 11 bases fitting TRBD1. The J segment lost 5 bases and the V segment lost 0 bases, leaving 9 bases of the junction unmatched. Looked up from germline, CDR1 is SGHDT and CDR2 is YYEEEE. This CDR3 has 17 residues. This chain's CDR3 is CASSLVRTGGAETEAFF. CDR3 sequence (DNA): TGTGCCAGCAGCTTGGTTAGGACAGGGGGCGCGGAGACTGAAGCTTTCTTT.

CDR3 bases: TGTGCCAGCAGCATTGGGACAGGGAGATGGATGAACACCGGGGAGCTGTTTTTT. This encodes CASSIGTGRWMNTGELFF. The chain uses TRBV11-2 and TRBJ2-2, with 9 bases lining up with TRBD1. Germline lookup yields CDR1 SGHAT and CDR2 FQNNGV. Trimming removed 5 bases from V and 1 base from J; junction bases left unmatched: 11. This CDR3 region has 18 residues.